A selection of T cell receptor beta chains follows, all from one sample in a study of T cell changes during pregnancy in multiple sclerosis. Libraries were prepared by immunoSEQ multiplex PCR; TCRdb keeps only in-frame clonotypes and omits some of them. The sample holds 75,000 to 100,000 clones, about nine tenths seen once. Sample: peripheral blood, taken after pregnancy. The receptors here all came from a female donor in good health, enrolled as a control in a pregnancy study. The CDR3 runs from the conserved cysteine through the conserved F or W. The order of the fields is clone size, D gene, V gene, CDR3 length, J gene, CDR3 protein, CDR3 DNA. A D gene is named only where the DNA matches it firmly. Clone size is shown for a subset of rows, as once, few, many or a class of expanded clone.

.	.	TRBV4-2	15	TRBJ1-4	CASSAQTGTNEKLFF	TGTGCCAGCAGCGCCCAGACAGGAACTAATGAAAAACTGTTTTTT
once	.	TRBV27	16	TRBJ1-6	CASRITPGHNNSPLHF	TGTGCCAGCAGAATAACACCGGGACATAATAATTCACCCCTCCACTTT
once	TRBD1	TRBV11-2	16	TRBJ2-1	CASSLTGGKSYNEQFF	TGTGCCAGCAGCTTGACAGGGGGCAAAAGTTACAATGAGCAGTTCTTC
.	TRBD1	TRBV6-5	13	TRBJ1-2	CASSYTGTVGYTF	TGTGCCAGCAGTTATACCGGGACAGTTGGCTACACCTTC
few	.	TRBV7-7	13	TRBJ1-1	CASSQNRDTEAFF	TGTGCTAGCAGCCAAAACCGGGACACTGAAGCTTTCTTT
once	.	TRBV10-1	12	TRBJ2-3	CASKRGTDTQYF	TGCGCCAGCAAACGGGGCACAGATACGCAGTATTTT
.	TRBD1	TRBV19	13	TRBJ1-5	CASRGTGGQPQHF	TGTGCCAGCCGTGGGACAGGGGGGCAGCCCCAGCATTTT
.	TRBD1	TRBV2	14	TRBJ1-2	CASSGTGRRVGYTF	TGTGCCAGCAGTGGGACAGGGAGAAGGGTTGGCTACACCTTC
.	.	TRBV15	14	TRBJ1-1	CATSIGAPGTEAFF	TGTGCCACCAGCATAGGGGCCCCTGGCACTGAAGCTTTCTTT
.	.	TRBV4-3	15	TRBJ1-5	CASSQEEDSNQPQHF	TGCGCCAGCAGCCAAGAGGAGGACAGTAATCAGCCCCAGCATTTT
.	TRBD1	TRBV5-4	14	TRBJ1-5	CASSLDRENQPQHF	TGTGCCAGCAGCCTGGACAGGGAAAATCAGCCCCAGCATTTT
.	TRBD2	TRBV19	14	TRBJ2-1	CASSIVSGGNEQFF	TGTGCCAGTAGTATAGTCAGCGGGGGAAATGAGCAGTTCTTC